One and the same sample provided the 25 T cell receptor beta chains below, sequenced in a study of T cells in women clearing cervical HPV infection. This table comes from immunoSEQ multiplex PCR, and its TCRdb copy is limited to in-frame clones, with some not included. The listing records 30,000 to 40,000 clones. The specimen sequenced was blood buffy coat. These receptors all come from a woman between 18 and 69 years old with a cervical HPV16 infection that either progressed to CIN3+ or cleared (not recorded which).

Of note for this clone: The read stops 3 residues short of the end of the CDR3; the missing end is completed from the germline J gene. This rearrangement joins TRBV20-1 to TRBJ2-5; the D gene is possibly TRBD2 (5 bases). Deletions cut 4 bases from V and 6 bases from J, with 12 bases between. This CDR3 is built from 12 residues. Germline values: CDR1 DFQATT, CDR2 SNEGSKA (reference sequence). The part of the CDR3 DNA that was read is TGCAGTGCTACCGCAGCGGATAAGACC. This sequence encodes CSATAADKT. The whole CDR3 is CSATAADKTQYF.

The CDR3 bases that were read are TGTGCCAGCAGACCCTCAGGGTTTGGTTCACCC. This sequence encodes CASRPSGFGSP. The whole CDR3 region reads CASRPSGFGSPLHF. This chain links TRBV19 with TRBJ1-6; tentatively, D is TRBD1 (5 bases). The read terminates 3 residues before the CDR3 end, so the remaining end is supplied by the germline J gene. V lost 9 bases and J lost 9, with 18 bases in between. Germline V gives CDR1 LNHDA, CDR2 SQIVND (reference sequence). The CDR3 has 14 amino acids.

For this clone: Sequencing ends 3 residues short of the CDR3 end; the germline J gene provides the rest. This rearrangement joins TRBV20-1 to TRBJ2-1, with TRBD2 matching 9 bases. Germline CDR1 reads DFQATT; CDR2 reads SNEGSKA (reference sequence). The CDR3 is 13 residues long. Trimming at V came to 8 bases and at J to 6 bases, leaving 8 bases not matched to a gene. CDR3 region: CSPAGGPSNEQFF. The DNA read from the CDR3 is TGCAGTCCCGCGGGGGGGCCTAGCAATGAG.

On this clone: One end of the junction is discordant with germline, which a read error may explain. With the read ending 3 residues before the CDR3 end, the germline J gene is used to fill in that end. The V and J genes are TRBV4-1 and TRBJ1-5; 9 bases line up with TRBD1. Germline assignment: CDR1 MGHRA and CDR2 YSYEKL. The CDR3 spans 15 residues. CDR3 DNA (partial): TGCACCAGCAGCCAAATGACAGGGGGACGCCAGCCC. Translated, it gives CTSSQMTGGRQP. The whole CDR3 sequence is CTSSQMTGGRQPQHF.

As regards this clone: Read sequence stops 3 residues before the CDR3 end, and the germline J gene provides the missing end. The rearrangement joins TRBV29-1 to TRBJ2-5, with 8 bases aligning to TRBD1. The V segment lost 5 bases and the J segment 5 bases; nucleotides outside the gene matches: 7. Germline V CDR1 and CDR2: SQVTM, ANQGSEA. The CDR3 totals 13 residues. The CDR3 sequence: CSVRQGKKETQYF. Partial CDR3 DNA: TGCAGCGTTCGACAGGGGAAGAAGGAGACC.

The CDR3 reads CASSLSQINTGELFF. The sequenced CDR3 bases are TGTGCCAGCAGCTTATCCCAGATCAACACCGGGGAG. The genes are TRBV7-2 and TRBJ2-2; no firm D call. The CDR3 is cut off 3 residues early in the read; its end comes from the germline J gene. The CDR3 runs 15 residues. The ends were cut back, 2 bases at V and 2 bases at J, with 9 bases in the middle. Germline V gives CDR1 SGHTA, CDR2 FQGNSA. The whole variable domain, remainder taken from reference TRBV7-2 and TRBJ2-2, is GAGVSQSPSNKVTEKGKDVELRCDPISGHTALYWYRQSLGQGLEFLIYFQGNSAPDKSGLPSDRFSAERTGGSVSTLTIQRTQQEDSAVYLCASSLSQINTGELFFGEGSRLTVL.

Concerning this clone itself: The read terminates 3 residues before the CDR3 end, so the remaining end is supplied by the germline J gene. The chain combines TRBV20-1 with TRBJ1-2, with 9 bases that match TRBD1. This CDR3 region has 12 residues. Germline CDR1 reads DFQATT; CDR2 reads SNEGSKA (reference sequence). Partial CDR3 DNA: TGCAGTGCCTATGGGACAGGGAGAGGC. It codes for CSAYGTGRG. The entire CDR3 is CSAYGTGRGYTF.

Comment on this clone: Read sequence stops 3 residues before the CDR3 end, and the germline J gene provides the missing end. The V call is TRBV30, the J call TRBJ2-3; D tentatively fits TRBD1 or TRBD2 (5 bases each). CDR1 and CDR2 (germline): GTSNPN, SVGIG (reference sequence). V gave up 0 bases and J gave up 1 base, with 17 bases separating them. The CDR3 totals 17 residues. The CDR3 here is CAWSVRGARTGTDTQYF. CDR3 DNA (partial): TGTGCCTGGAGTGTACGAGGGGCTAGAACGGGCACAGATACG.

CDR3 sequence reads: CASSVQGGYEQYF. The sequenced CDR3 bases are TGTGCCAGCAGTGTACAGGGGGGGTACGAG. The rearrangement joins TRBV6-1 to TRBJ2-7; a weak D match, TRBD1 (8 bases). Read data end 3 residues before the CDR3 end; the end is taken from the germline J gene. This CDR3 has 13 residues. Germline values: CDR1 MNHNS, CDR2 SASEGT. The V end was cut by 4 bases, the J end by 4 bases, with 11 bases between.

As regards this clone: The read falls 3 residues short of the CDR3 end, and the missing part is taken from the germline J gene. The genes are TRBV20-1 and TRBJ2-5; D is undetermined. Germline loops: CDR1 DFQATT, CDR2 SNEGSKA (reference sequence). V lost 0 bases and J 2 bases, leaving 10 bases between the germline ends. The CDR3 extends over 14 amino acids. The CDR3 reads CSARDLLPQETQYF. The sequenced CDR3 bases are TGCAGTGCTAGAGATTTACTTCCACAAGAGACC.

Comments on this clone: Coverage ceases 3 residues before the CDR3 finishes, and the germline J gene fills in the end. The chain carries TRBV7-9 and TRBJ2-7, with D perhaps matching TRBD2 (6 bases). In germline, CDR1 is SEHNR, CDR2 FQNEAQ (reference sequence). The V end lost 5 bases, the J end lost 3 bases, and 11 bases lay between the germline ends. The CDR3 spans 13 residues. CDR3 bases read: TGTGCCAGCAGCGCCCCGGGGGACTACGAG. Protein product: CASSAPGDYE. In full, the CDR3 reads CASSAPGDYEQYF. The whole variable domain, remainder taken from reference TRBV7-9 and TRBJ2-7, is DTGVSQNPRHKITKRGQNVTFRCDPISEHNRLYWYRQTLGQGPEFLTYFQNEAQLEKSRLLSDRFSAERPKGSFSTLEIQRTEQGDSAMYLCASSAPGDYEQYFGPGTRLTVT.

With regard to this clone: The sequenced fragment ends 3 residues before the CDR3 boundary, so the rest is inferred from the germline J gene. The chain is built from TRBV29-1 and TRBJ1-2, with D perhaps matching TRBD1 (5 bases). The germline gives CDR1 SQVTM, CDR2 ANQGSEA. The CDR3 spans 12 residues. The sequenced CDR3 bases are TGCAGCGTACCCGCAGGGCCCGGGGGC. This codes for CSVPAGPGG. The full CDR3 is CSVPAGPGGYTF.

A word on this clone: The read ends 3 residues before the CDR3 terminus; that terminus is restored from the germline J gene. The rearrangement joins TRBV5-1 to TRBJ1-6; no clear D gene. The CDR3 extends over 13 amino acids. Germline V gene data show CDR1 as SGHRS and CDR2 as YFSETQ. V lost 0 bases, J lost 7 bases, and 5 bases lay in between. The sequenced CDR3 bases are TGCGCCAGCAGCTTGGGGGCCAATTCACCC. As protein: CASSLGANSP. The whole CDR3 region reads CASSLGANSPLHF. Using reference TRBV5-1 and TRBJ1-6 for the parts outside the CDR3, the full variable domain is KAGVTQTPRYLIKTRGQQVTLSCSPISGHRSVSWYQQTPGQGLQFLFEYFSETQRNKGNFPGRFSGRQFSNSRSEMNVSTLELGDSALYLCASSLGANSPLHFGNGTRLTVT.

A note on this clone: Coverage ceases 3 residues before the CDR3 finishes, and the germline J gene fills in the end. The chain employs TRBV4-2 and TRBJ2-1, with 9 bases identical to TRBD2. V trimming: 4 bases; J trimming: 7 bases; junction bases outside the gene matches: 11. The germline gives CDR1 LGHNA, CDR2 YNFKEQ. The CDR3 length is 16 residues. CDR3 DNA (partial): TGTGCCAGCAGCCCAACAAATCTTCTAGCGGGGAATGAG. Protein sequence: CASSPTNLLAGNE. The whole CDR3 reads CASSPTNLLAGNEQFF.

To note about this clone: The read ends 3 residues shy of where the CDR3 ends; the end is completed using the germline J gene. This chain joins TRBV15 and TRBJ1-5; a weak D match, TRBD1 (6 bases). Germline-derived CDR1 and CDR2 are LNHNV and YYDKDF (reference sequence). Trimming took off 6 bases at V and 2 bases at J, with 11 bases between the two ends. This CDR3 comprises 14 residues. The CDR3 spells CATREGVRNQPQHF. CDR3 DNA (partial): TGTGCCACCAGAGAGGGGGTTCGCAATCAGCCC.

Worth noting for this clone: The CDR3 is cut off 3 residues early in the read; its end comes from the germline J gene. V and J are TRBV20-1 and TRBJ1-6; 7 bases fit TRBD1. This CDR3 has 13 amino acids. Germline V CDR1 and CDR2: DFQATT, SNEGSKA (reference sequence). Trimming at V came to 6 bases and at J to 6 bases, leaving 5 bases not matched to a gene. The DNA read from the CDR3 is TGCAGTGCCCGGGACAGCGCTAATTCACCC. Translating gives CSARDSANSP. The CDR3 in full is CSARDSANSPLHF.

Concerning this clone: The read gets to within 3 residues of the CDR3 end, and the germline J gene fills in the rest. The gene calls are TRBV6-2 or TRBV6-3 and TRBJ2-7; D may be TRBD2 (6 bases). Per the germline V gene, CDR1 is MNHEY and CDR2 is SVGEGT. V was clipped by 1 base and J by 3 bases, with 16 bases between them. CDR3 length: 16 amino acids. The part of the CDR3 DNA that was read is TGTGCCAGCAGTTACTACCGGGGGACCGGCCGCTACGAG. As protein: CASSYYRGTGRYE. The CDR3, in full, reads CASSYYRGTGRYEQYF.

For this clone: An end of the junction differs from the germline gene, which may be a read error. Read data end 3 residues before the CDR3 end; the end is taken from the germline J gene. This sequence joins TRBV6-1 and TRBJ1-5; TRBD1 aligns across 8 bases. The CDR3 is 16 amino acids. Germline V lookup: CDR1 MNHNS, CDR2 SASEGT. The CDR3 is CASREARGQGNQPQHF. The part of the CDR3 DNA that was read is TGTGCCAGCAGGGAAGCGAGGGGACAGGGCAATCAGCCC.

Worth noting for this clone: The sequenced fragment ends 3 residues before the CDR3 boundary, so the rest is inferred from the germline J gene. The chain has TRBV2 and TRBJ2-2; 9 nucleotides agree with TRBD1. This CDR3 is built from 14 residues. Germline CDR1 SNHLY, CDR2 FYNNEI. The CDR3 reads CASRVGQGREKLFF. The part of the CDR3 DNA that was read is TGTGCCAGCAGGGTTGGACAGGGGAGGGAAAAG. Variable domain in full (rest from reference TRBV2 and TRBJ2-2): EPEVTQTPSHQVTQMGQEVILRCVPISNHLYFYWYRQILGQKVEFLVSFYNNEISEKSEIFDDQFSVERPDGSNFTLKIRSTKLEDSAMYFCASRVGQGREKLFFGEGSRLTVL.

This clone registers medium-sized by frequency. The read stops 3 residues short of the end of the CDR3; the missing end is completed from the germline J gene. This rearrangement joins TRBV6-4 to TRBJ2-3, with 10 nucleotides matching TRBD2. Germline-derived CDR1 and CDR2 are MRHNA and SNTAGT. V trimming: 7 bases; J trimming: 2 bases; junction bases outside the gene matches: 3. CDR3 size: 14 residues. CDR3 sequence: CASKGTSDTDTQYF. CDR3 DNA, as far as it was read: TGTGCCAGCAAGGGGACTAGCGACACAGATACG.

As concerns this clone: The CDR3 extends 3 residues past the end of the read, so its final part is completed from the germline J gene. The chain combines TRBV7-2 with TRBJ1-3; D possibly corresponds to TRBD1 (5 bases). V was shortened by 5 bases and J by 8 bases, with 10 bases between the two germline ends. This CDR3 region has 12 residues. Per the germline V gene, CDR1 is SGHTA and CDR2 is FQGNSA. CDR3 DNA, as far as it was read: TGTGCCAGCAGCGACCAGGGCGACACC. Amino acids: CASSDQGDT. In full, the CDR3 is CASSDQGDTIYF.

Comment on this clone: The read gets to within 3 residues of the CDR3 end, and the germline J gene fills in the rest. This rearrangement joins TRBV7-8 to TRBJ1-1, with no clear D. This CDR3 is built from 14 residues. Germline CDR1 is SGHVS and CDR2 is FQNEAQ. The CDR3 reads CASSLAYTRGEAFF. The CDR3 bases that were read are TGTGCCAGCAGCTTAGCGTACACCCGAGGGGAA.

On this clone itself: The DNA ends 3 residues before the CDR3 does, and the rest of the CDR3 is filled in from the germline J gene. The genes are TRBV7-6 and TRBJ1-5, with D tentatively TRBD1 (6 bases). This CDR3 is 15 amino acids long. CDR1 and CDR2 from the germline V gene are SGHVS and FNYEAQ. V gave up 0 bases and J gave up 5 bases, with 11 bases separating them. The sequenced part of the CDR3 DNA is TGTGCCAGCAGCTTAGCAGGGGGGGCAGATCAGCCC. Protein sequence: CASSLAGGADQP. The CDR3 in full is CASSLAGGADQPQHF.

The covered CDR3 bases are TGTGCCTGGAGTCGGGGCGGGGGGGGGCCC. Protein sequence: CAWSRGGGGP. The complete CDR3 reads CAWSRGGGGPQHF. The J gene is TRBJ1-5, the V gene TRBV30; possibly TRBD1 for D (5 bases). The sequenced fragment ends 3 residues before the CDR3 boundary, so the rest is inferred from the germline J gene. The CDR3 spans 13 residues. V gave up 2 bases and J gave up 9 bases, with 14 bases separating them. Per germline, CDR1 GTSNPN and CDR2 SVGIG (reference sequence).

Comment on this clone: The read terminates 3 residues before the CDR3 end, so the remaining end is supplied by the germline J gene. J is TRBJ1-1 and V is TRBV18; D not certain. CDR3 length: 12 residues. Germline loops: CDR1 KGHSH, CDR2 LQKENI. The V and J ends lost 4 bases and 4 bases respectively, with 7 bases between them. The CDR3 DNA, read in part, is TGTGCCAGCTCACGTCGCAGCACTGAA. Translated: CASSRRSTE. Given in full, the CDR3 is CASSRRSTEAFF. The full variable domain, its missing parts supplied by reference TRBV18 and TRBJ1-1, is NAGVMQNPRHLVRRRGQEARLRCSPMKGHSHVYWYRQLPEEGLKFMVYLQKENIIDESGMPKERFSAEFPKEGPSILRIQQVVRGDSAAYFCASSRRSTEAFFGQGTRLTVV.